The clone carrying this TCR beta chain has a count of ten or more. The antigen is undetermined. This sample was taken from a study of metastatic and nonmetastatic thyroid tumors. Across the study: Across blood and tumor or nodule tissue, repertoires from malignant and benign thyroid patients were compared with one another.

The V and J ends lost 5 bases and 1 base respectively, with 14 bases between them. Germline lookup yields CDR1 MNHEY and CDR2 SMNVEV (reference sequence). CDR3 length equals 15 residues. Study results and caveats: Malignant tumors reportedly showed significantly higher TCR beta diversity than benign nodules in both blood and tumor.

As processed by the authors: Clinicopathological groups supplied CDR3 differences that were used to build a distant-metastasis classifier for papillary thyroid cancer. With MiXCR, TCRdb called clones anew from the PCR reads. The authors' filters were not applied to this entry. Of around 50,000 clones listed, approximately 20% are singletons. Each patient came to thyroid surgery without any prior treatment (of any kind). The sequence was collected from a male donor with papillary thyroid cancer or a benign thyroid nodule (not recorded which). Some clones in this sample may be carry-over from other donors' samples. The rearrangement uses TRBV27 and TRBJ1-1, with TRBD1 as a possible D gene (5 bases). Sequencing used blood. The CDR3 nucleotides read TGTGCCAGCAGTCAAGGAAAAAGGGGGAACACTGAAGCTTTCTTT. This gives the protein CASSQGKRGNTEAFF.